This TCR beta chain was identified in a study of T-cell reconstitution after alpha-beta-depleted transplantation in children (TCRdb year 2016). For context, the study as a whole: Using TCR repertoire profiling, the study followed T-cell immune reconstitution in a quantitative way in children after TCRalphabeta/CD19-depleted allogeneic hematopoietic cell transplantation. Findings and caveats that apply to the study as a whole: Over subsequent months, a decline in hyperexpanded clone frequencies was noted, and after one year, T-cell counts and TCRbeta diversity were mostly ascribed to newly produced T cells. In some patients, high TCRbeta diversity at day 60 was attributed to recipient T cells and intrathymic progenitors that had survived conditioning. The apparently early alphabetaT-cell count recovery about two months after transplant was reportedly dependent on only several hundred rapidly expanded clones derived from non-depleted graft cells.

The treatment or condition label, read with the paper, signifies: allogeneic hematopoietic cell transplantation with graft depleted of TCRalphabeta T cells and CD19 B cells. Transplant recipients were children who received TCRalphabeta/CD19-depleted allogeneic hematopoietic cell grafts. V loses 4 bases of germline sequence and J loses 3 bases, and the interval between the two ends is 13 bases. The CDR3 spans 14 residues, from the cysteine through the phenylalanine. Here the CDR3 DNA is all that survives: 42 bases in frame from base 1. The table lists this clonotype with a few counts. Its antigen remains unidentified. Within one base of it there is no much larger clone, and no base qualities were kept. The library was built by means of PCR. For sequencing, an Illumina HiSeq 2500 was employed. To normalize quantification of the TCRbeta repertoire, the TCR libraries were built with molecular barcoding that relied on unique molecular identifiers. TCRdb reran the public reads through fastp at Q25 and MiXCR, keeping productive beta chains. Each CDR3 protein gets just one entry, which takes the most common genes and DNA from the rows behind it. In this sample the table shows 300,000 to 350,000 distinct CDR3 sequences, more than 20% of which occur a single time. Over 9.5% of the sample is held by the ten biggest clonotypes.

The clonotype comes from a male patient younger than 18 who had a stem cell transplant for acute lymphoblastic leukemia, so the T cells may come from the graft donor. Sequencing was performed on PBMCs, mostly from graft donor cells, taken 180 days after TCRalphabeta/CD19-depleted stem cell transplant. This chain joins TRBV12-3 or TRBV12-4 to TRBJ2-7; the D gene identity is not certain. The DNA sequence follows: TGTGCCAGCAGTTCCCTAGACCCCCTCTACGAGCAGTACTTC. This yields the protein CASSSLDPLYEQYF.